This T cell receptor (beta chain) was recovered during a study of Graves' ophthalmopathy and Graves' hyperthyroidism. RNA transcripts served as template for amplifying TCR beta CDR3 sequences. First-round RT-PCR with HTBI primers preceded a second-round multiplex PCR. TCRdb analysed the multiplex PCR reads with MiXCR anew, one entry per CDR3 protein. This sample yields about 620,000 distinct CDR3 sequences, of which 20% to 25% are seen a single time; more than 5.5% belongs to the top ten. The table lists this clonotype with many counts. The source of the PBMCs was 8 to 10 ml of fresh peripheral blood. CDR3 size: 15 residues. Germline CDR1 MNHNS, CDR2 SASEGT. V lost 6 bases and J lost 4; bases outside the gene matches: 11.

Sequencing was carried out using peripheral blood. The gene calls are TRBV6-1 and TRBJ1-2, with TRBD1 matching over 7 bases. This receptor was obtained from a woman aged 18-29 years with stable Graves' hyperthyroidism. Some clones in this sample may be carry-over from other donors' samples. The DNA for the CDR3 is TGTGCCAGCAGGCAACTCGGGACAGCGGGCTATGGCTACACCTTC. This translates into CASRQLGTAGYGYTF.